The 29 T cell receptor beta chains listed next were all sequenced from one sample in a study of shared clonotypes between healthy human individuals (dated by TCRdb to 2019 to 2021). The library was generated by the immunoSEQ multiplex PCR assay. TCRdb holds this immuneACCESS table with in-frame rearrangements only. Some clones are missing; in checked studies, unresolved V genes explain under half, and the rest has no known cause. This sample gives some 630,000 clones in total; 60% to 80% of them show up just once. Approximately 2% of the sample is in the top ten clones. Specimen: memory CD4+ T cells sorted from blood. Reading the label with the study, this specimen's cell subset or site is: CD45RA-negative fraction. These receptor sequences come from a woman between 25 and 40 years old in good health.

V is TRBV6-5 and J is TRBJ2-6; no definite D call. V shed 2 bases and J shed 0 bases, with 5 bases lying between them. The germline V gene has CDR1 MNHEY and CDR2 SVGAGI. The CDR3 is made up of 15 amino acids. In nucleotides, the CDR3 is TGTGCCAGCAGTTACGAGATCTCTGGGGCCAACGTCCTGACTTTC. Translation gives CASSYEISGANVLTF.

The table lists this clone with many counts. Other DNA variants within this sample encode the same CDR3. CDR3 bases: TGTGCCAGCTCACCCTCCCCTAGCGGACAAGAGACCCAGTACTTC. Translated: CASSPSPSGQETQYF. The chain couples TRBV18 to TRBJ2-5, with 7 bases identical to TRBD2. J gave up 2 bases and V 3 bases, and 6 bases lay outside the gene matches. Germline V gene data show CDR1 as KGHSH and CDR2 as LQKENI. The CDR3 contains 15 residues. The entire variable domain, with the rest obtained from reference TRBV18 and TRBJ2-5, is as follows: NAGVMQNPRHLVRRRGQEARLRCSPMKGHSHVYWYRQLPEEGLKFMVYLQKENIIDESGMPKERFSAEFPKEGPSILRIQQVVRGDSAAYFCASSPSPSGQETQYFGPGTRLLVL.

This clone came up once. The chain combines TRBV6-1 with TRBJ2-7; D perhaps matches TRBD1 (6 bases). The CDR3 extends over 16 amino acids. Germline V gene lookup returns CDR1 MNHNS and CDR2 SASEGT. Trimming cost V 5 bases and J 0 bases, with 17 bases left between them. The CDR3 loop reads CASSKGPDRSSYEQYF. The CDR3 coding sequence is TGTGCCAGCAGTAAAGGCCCTGACAGGAGCTCCTACGAGCAGTACTTC.

A note on this clone: Other DNA sequences of this sample code for an identical CDR3. The J gene is TRBJ2-1, the V gene TRBV7-3; 9 bases are shared with TRBD2. The CDR3 has 15 amino acids. Per the germline V gene, CDR1 is SGHTA and CDR2 is FQGTGA. The ends lost 5 bases at V and 1 base at J; junction bases unmatched: 3. The CDR3 bases are TGTGCCAGCAGCCCCACTAGCGGGTCCTACAATGAGCAGTTCTTC. This codes for CASSPTSGSYNEQFF.

This CDR3 reads CASSFQGGWEQYF. In nucleotides, the CDR3 is TGCGCCAGCAGCTTTCAGGGGGGATGGGAGCAGTACTTC. V is TRBV5-1 and J is TRBJ2-7; a weak D match, TRBD1 (7 bases). In germline, CDR1 is SGHRS, CDR2 YFSETQ. Trimming cost V 2 bases and J 7 bases, with 13 bases left between them. The CDR3 length is 13 residues.

A remark on this clone: Other DNA sequences in the sample encode the same CDR3. V usage is TRBV11-2 and J usage is TRBJ2-1; 7 bases fit TRBD2. CDR1 is SGHAT and CDR2 is FQNNGV in the germline V gene. The CDR3 contains 13 residues. The J segment lost 3 bases and the V segment lost 6 bases, leaving 2 bases of the junction unmatched. CDR3 sequence reads: CASSGGSYNEQFF. The CDR3 DNA is TGTGCCAGCAGTGGCGGGAGCTACAATGAGCAGTTCTTC.

The chain carries TRBV5-1 and TRBJ2-5; 7 bases line up with TRBD1. V shed 3 bases, J shed 5 bases, and the junction held 7 bases outside the gene matches. Looked up from germline, CDR1 is SGHRS and CDR2 is YFSETQ. This CDR3 is built from 14 residues. CDR3 nucleotides: TGCGCCAGCAGCTCTCCGACAGGGTCGGAGACCCAGTACTTC. It codes for CASSSPTGSETQYF.

To note about this clone: The sample contains more than one DNA sequence encoding this CDR3. This chain links TRBV18 with TRBJ2-5; D is undetermined. The CDR3 contains 13 residues. Germline lookup yields CDR1 KGHSH and CDR2 LQKENI. Trimming removed 3 bases from V and 0 bases from J, with 5 bases in between. The CDR3 DNA follows: TGTGCCAGCTCACCTCAGTACCAAGAGACCCAGTACTTC. Protein sequence: CASSPQYQETQYF.

The chain carries TRBV27 and TRBJ2-7, with a weak D call TRBD1 (6 bases). V lost 4 bases and J lost 4, with 11 bases in between. Germline assignment: CDR1 MNHEY and CDR2 SMNVEV (reference sequence). This CDR3 has 13 amino acids. The CDR3 reads CASSWQGSYEQYF. DNA of the CDR3: TGTGCCAGCAGTTGGCAGGGGTCGTACGAGCAGTACTTC.

V is TRBV19 and J is TRBJ2-5; 9 bases match TRBD2. Germline CDR1 and CDR2: LNHDA and SQIVND (reference sequence). The CDR3 spans 18 residues. V shed 7 bases, J shed 5 bases, and the junction held 20 bases outside the gene matches. CDR3: CASISWTSAYKKGETQYF. The CDR3 nucleotides are TGTGCCAGTATCAGCTGGACTAGCGCGTACAAGAAGGGGGAGACCCAGTACTTC.

This chain uses TRBV25-1 with TRBJ2-5, with TRBD2 matching over 12 bases. Trimming cost V 4 bases and J 1 base; bases outside gene matches: 4. CDR3 size: 16 residues. The germline CDR1 and CDR2 sequences are MGHDK and SYGVNS. CDR3 DNA: TGTGCCAGCAGTGTGACTAGCGGGAGTTTCCAAGAGACCCAGTACTTC. It yields the protein CASSVTSGSFQETQYF.

V gene TRBV2 combines with J gene TRBJ1-1; no reliable D call. Trimming removed 4 bases from V and 11 bases from J, with 17 bases in between. Germline V lookup: CDR1 SNHLY, CDR2 FYNNEI. The CDR3 totals 13 residues. The chain's CDR3 is CASSVEVGRTAFF. The CDR3 DNA follows: TGTGCCAGCAGTGTAGAAGTAGGGCGCACTGCTTTCTTT. Using reference TRBV2 and TRBJ1-1 for the parts outside the CDR3, the full variable domain is EPEVTQTPSHQVTQMGQEVILRCVPISNHLYFYWYRQILGQKVEFLVSFYNNEISEKSEIFDDQFSVERPDGSNFTLKIRSTKLEDSAMYFCASSVEVGRTAFFGQGTRLTVV.

The chain joins TRBV19 to TRBJ1-1, with 9 bases identical to TRBD1. The CDR3 length is 11 residues. The trim removed 9 bases at V and 7 bases at J, leaving 3 bases unmatched. Germline V gene data show CDR1 as LNHDA and CDR2 as SQIVND (reference sequence). CDR3 residues: CASRTGVEAFF. The DNA of the CDR3 is TGTGCCAGCAGGACAGGGGTTGAAGCTTTCTTT.

Many counts were recorded for this clone. Other DNA sequences in this sample translate to the same CDR3. The chain uses TRBV5-1 and TRBJ2-2; perhaps D is TRBD1 or TRBD2 (5 bases each). The CDR3 is made up of 15 amino acids. The V end lost 3 bases, the J end lost 1 base, and 10 bases lay between the germline ends. Germline CDR1 is SGHRS and CDR2 is YFSETQ. CDR3 nucleotides: TGCGCCAGCAGCTCCGGGACCGAGAACACCGGGGAGCTGTTTTTT. Protein product: CASSSGTENTGELFF.

The chain recombines TRBV19 with TRBJ1-1; tentatively, D is TRBD1 (6 bases). Germline CDR1 and CDR2: LNHDA and SQIVND (reference sequence). The V and J ends lost 4 bases and 0 bases respectively, with 9 bases between them. The CDR3 runs to 14 residues. The CDR3 DNA reads TGTGCCAGTAGTAACAGGGCCATGAACACTGAAGCTTTCTTT. It is translated as CASSNRAMNTEAFF.

This clone came up a few times. The chain uses TRBV7-3 and TRBJ2-1; 16 nucleotides line up with TRBD2. CDR3 size: 17 residues. V dropped 5 bases and J dropped 9; count of bases not matched to a gene: 10. Germline V gene lookup returns CDR1 SGHTA and CDR2 FQGTGA. The CDR3 bases are TGTGCCAGCAGCGACGGGACTAGCGGGAGGGCCTCGAGTGAGCAGTTCTTC. As protein: CASSDGTSGRASSEQFF.

This clone occurred a few times. This chain uses TRBV30 with TRBJ1-2; 7 bases match TRBD1. Germline V gene sequence: CDR1 GTSNPN, CDR2 SVGIG (reference sequence). This CDR3 contains 11 residues. J lost 8 bases, V lost 6 bases, and 6 bases had no gene match. CDR3 region: CACKDRAGYTF. CDR3 bases: TGTGCCTGTAAAGACAGGGCGGGCTACACCTTC.

The genes are TRBV28 and TRBJ1-5; D call uncertain. This CDR3 is built from 14 residues. Trimming shortened V by 5 bases and J by 5 bases, and 13 bases separated the two germline ends. Per germline, CDR1 MDHEN and CDR2 SYDVKM. CDR3 sequence: CASSLWLSDQPQHF. The CDR3 DNA reads TGTGCCAGCAGTCTCTGGTTATCCGATCAGCCCCAGCATTTT.

The chain links TRBV15 to TRBJ1-4; a possible D gene is TRBD1 (5 bases). Trimming pared 5 bases from V and 4 bases from J, leaving 17 bases between. Germline V gene sequence: CDR1 LNHNV, CDR2 YYDKDF (reference sequence). The CDR3 loop spans 16 amino acids. DNA of the CDR3: TGTGCCACCAGCTCTAACGCGGGACTGCTTAATGAAAAACTGTTTTTT. It codes for CATSSNAGLLNEKLFF.

CDR3 sequence (DNA): TGTGCCAGCAGTTTCCACTTACTAGCGACTAGCACAGATACGCAGTATTTT. Protein: CASSFHLLATSTDTQYF. The chain carries TRBV27 and TRBJ2-3; 7 bases line up with TRBD2. The CDR3 covers 17 residues. Germline V gene lookup returns CDR1 MNHEY and CDR2 SMNVEV (reference sequence). J gave up 0 bases and V 3 bases, and 9 bases lay outside the gene matches.

This chain uses TRBV30 with TRBJ1-3; weak D call: TRBD1 (5 bases). The V gene lost 1 base and the J gene lost 5 bases, with 18 bases spanning the gap. The CDR3 sequence is 16 residues long. The germline V gene encodes CDR1 GTSNPN and CDR2 SVGIG (reference sequence). The CDR3 DNA reads as TGTGCCTGGAGTGATCAGTGGGGCTATGGGAGAAACACCATATATTTT. The encoded protein is CAWSDQWGYGRNTIYF.

V and J are TRBV19 and TRBJ1-1; 7 nucleotides match TRBD1. The ends lost 7 bases at V and 1 base at J; junction bases unmatched: 6. Germline CDR1 LNHDA, CDR2 SQIVND (reference sequence). This CDR3 contains 14 residues. The CDR3 coding sequence is TGTGCCAGTATCACCGGACAGGCGAACACTGAAGCTTTCTTT. The encoded protein is CASITGQANTEAFF. The complete variable domain, with remaining parts taken from reference TRBV19 and TRBJ1-1, reads DGGITQSPKYLFRKEGQNVTLSCEQNLNHDAMYWYRQDPGQGLRLIYYSQIVNDFQKGDIAEGYSVSREKKESFPLTVTSAQKNPTAFYLCASITGQANTEAFFGQGTRLTVV.

This chain connects TRBV28 to TRBJ2-4, with TRBD1 as a possible D gene (7 bases). Germline loops: CDR1 MDHEN, CDR2 SYDVKM. V was shortened by 7 bases and J by 11 bases, with 18 bases between the two germline ends. The CDR3 is 13 amino acids. The CDR3 coding sequence is TGTGCCAGCACCTTGGGGGGACAGCCGGTTCAGTACTTC. The encoded protein is CASTLGGQPVQYF.

The table lists this clone with a few counts. V and J are TRBV5-4 and TRBJ1-4; 9 bases align to TRBD1. The CDR3 loop spans 15 amino acids. V dropped 0 bases and J dropped 4; count of bases not matched to a gene: 1. Germline lookup yields CDR1 SGHNT and CDR2 YYREEE (reference sequence). The CDR3 bases are TGTGCCAGCAGCTTGGGGGGACAGGGTAATGAAAAACTGTTTTTT. This sequence encodes CASSLGGQGNEKLFF.

J is TRBJ1-3 and V is TRBV7-8; D is uncertain. Trimming shortened V by 1 base and J by 0 bases, and 10 bases separated the two germline ends. Germline CDR1 is SGHVS and CDR2 is FQNEAQ. The CDR3 covers 16 residues. CDR3 in amino acids: CASSLGRRSSGNTIYF. The CDR3 nucleotides read TGTGCCAGCAGCTTAGGGCGACGGAGCTCTGGAAACACCATATATTTT.

V gene TRBV6-4 combines with J gene TRBJ2-3; 8 bases fit TRBD1. The CDR3 contains 17 residues. Per the germline V gene, CDR1 is MRHNA and CDR2 is SNTAGT. Losses at the gene ends were 8 bases for V and 10 bases for J; bases not matched to a gene: 23. The CDR3 loop reads CASQQHPFFTGGKAQYF. The CDR3 DNA is TGTGCCAGCCAACAGCACCCATTCTTCACAGGGGGTAAAGCGCAGTATTTT.

This clone has only a few counts. The chain combines TRBV6-1 with TRBJ2-7; D ambiguous. The CDR3 loop spans 14 amino acids. The germline CDR1 and CDR2 sequences are MNHNS and SASEGT. V was pared by 2 bases and J by 4 bases, with 12 bases between. Here the CDR3 reads CASSEILISYEQYF. The CDR3 DNA reads TGTGCCAGCAGTGAAATTCTAATAAGTTACGAGCAGTACTTC.

The J gene is TRBJ1-4, the V gene TRBV5-1; the D is unclear. CDR1 and CDR2 (germline): SGHRS, YFSETQ. With 5 bases removed from V and 5 bases from J, the gap between germline ends came to 10 bases. CDR3 size: 13 residues. The CDR3 is CASRGQENEKLFF. DNA of the CDR3: TGCGCCAGCAGAGGTCAGGAAAATGAAAAACTGTTTTTT.

This rearrangement joins TRBV7-9 to TRBJ2-7, with 10 nucleotides matching TRBD2. The germline gives CDR1 SEHNR, CDR2 FQNEAQ (reference sequence). V shed 2 bases, J shed 2 bases, and the junction held 6 bases outside the gene matches. The CDR3 is 16 residues long. The CDR3 DNA reads as TGTGCCAGCAGCTTAAGGCGACTAGCGGGTACCTACGAGCAGTACTTC. This translates into CASSLRRLAGTYEQYF.